This T cell receptor beta chain emerged from a study of blood T cell repertoires in COVID-19. Turning to the study itself: There were acute and convalescent COVID-19 samples, and they came from the United States, Italy and Spain. From T cells, B-cell-depleted T cells, or PBMCs came the material, which was cDNA or gDNA.

Under the authors' procedure: Amplification with reference gene primers provided the estimates of nucleated cell counts. Clones were read by immunoSEQ multiplex PCR, and TCRdb kept only the in-frame ones, dropping some. The D gene and trimming were derived from the DNA, and the V and J assignments and clone size from that table. The sample holds about 230,000 clones; 84% are singletons and the top ten take about 2%. With V trimmed by 2 bases and J by 3 bases, 3 bases remained unmatched. Germline CDR1 reads MRHNA; CDR2 reads SNTAGT. The CDR3 consists of 16 residues. This clone was seen at least ten times.

The chain combines TRBV6-4 with TRBJ2-3; TRBD2 matches at 12 bases. This clonotype was obtained from a man aged 40-55 years who had recovered from COVID-19. Sequencing used peripheral blood. The CDR3 bases are TGTGCCAGCAGTGACACCGGGACTAGCGGGACAGATACGCAGTATTTT. Translated: CASSDTGTSGTDTQYF.